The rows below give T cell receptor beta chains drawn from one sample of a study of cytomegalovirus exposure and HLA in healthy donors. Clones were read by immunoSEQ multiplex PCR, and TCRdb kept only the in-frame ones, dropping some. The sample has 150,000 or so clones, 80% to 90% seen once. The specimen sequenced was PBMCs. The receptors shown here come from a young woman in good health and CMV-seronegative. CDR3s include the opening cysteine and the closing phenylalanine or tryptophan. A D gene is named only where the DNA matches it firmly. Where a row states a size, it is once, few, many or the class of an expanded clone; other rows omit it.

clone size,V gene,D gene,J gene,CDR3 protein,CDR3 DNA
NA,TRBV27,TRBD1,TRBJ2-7,CASLGTGYEQYF,TGTGCCAGCCTCGGGACAGGGTACGAGCAGTACTTC
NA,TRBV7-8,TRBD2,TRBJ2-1,CASSGRGLAPGKQFF,TGTGCCAGCAGCGGCCGGGGACTAGCCCCGGGGAAGCAGTTCTTC
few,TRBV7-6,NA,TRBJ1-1,CASSYPLGGEAFF,TGTGCCAGCAGTTACCCCCTAGGGGGTGAAGCTTTCTTT
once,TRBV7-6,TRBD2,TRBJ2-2,CASSLVELAGVGTGELFF,TGTGCCAGCAGCTTAGTGGAACTAGCGGGAGTCGGCACCGGGGAGCTGTTTTTT
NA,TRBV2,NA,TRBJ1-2,CASSEEAQGYGYTF,TGTGCCAGCAGTGAGGAGGCACAGGGCTATGGCTACACCTTC
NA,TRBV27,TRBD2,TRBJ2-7,CASSFGGVPTYEQYF,TGTGCCAGCAGTTTCGGGGGGGTTCCGACCTACGAGCAGTACTTC
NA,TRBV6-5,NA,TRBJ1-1,CASGQNTEAFF,TGTGCCAGCGGGCAGAACACTGAAGCTTTCTTT
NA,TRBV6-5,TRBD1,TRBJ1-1,CASSYSTGESTEAFF,TGTGCCAGCAGTTACTCGACAGGGGAGAGCACTGAAGCTTTCTTT
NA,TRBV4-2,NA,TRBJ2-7,CASSQDEGGFGDEQYF,TGTGCCAGCAGCCAAGATGAGGGCGGGTTTGGCGACGAGCAGTACTTC
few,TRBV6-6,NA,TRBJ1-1,CASSYRGDTEAFF,TGTGCCAGCAGTTACCGGGGGGACACTGAAGCTTTCTTT
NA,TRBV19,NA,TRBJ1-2,CASSIEAGGDGYTF,TGTGCCAGTAGTATAGAGGCCGGGGGTGATGGCTACACCTTC
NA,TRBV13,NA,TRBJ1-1,CASSSGSTLNTEAFF,TGTGCCAGCAGCTCGGGGAGTACTCTGAACACTGAAGCTTTCTTT
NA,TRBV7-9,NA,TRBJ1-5,CASSLGELKGDYSNQPQHF,TGTGCCAGCAGCTTAGGGGAGCTCAAGGGGGATTATAGCAATCAGCCCCAGCATTTT
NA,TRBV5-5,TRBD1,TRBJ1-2,CASSLGGQGLGYGYTF,TGTGCCAGCAGCTTGGGGGGACAGGGTCTGGGCTATGGCTACACCTTC
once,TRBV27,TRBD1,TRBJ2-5,CASNPQGAPREQYF,TGTGCCAGCAACCCACAGGGGGCCCCTAGGGAGCAGTACTTC
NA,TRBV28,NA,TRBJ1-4,CASSLKLRGKREKLFF,TGTGCCAGCAGTTTGAAGCTCAGGGGAAAACGGGAAAAACTGTTTTTT
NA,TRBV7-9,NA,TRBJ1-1,CASSSRSEAFF,TGTGCCAGCAGCTCCCGCAGTGAAGCTTTCTTT
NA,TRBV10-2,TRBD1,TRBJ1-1,CASSGTGAAGTEAFF,TGCGCCAGTTCGGGGACAGGGGCGGCGGGCACTGAAGCTTTCTTT
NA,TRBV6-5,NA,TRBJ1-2,CASSTTAGHGYTF,TGTGCCAGCAGTACGACGGCAGGGCATGGCTACACCTTC
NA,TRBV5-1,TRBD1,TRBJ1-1,CASSRRDRGQATEAFF,TGCGCCAGCAGCCGACGGGACAGGGGGCAGGCCACTGAAGCTTTCTTT
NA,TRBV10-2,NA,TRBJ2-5,CASSFGLSETQYF,TGCGCCAGCAGTTTTGGTCTATCGGAGACCCAGTACTTC
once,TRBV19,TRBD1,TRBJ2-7,CASSPGTGESSYEQYF,TGTGCCAGTAGCCCCGGGACAGGGGAGAGCTCCTACGAGCAGTACTTC
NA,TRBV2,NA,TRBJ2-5,CASIAVKGAQTQYF,TGTGCCAGCATCGCGGTTAAAGGGGCGCAGACCCAGTACTTC
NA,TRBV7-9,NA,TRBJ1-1,CASSLDRQVNTEAFF,TGTGCCAGCAGCTTAGACAGACAGGTGAACACTGAAGCTTTCTTT
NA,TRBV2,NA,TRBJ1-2,CASSHPGQANYGYTF,TGTGCCAGCAGTCATCCAGGCCAGGCTAACTATGGCTACACCTTC